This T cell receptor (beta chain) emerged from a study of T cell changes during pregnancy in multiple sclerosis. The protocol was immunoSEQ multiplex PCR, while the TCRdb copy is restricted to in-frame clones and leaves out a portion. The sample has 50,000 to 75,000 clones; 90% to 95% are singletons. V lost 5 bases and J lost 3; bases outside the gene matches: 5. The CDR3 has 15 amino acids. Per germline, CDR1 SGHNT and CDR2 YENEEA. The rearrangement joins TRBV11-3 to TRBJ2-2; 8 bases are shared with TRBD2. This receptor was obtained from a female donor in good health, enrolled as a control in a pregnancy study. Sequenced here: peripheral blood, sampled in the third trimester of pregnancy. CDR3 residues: CASSESGGYTGELFF. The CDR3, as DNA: TGTGCCAGCAGCGAAAGCGGGGGCTACACCGGGGAGCTGTTTTTT.